One and the same sample provided the 17 T cell receptor beta chains below, sequenced in a study of cytomegalovirus exposure and HLA in healthy donors. The primer mix had 60 Vbeta and 13 Jbeta primers. Profiled with immunoSEQ multiplex PCR; TCRdb holds only in-frame clones, not every one. The sample lists 150,000 to 200,000 clones; roughly 80% were seen once. The sample taken for sequencing was PBMCs. These receptors originate from a man in his late teens or twenties in good health and CMV-seronegative.

This sequence joins TRBV6-1 and TRBJ2-1, with 10 nucleotides matching TRBD2. With 4 bases clipped from V and 2 bases from J, the junction kept 11 bases outside the gene matches. Germline CDR1 reads MNHNS; CDR2 reads SASEGT. The CDR3 sequence is 18 residues long. In DNA form, the CDR3 reads TGTGCCAGCAGTGTAGATCCGGGACTAGCGTTGCCCTACAATGAGCAGTTCTTC. Translation: CASSVDPGLALPYNEQFF.

The J gene is TRBJ2-2, the V gene TRBV6-1, with D possibly being TRBD2 (6 bases). The V gene's germline CDR1 is MNHNS and CDR2 SASEGT. V lost 4 bases and J lost 1, with 13 bases in between. CDR3 length: 16 residues. CDR3 bases: TGTGCCAGCAGTGGGCGAGGGACTGAGAACACCGGGGAGCTGTTTTTT. Translated, it gives CASSGRGTENTGELFF.

The chain joins TRBV19 to TRBJ1-4; no reliable D call. The CDR3 runs to 17 residues. The V end was cut by 2 bases, the J end by 0 bases, with 13 bases between. CDR1 and CDR2 from the germline V gene are LNHDA and SQIVND (reference sequence). CDR3 sequence reads: CASSITRGPSTNEKLFF. As DNA, the CDR3 is TGTGCCAGTAGTATAACCCGAGGTCCTTCAACTAATGAAAAACTGTTTTTT.

The chain carries TRBV4-1 and TRBJ2-7; 7 nucleotides line up with TRBD1. V trimming: 2 bases; J trimming: 2 bases; junction bases outside the gene matches: 6. Germline V gene data show CDR1 as MGHRA and CDR2 as YSYEKL. CDR3 length equals 15 residues. CDR3 bases: TGCGCCAGCAGCCAAACCGTGGGACAGACCTACGAGCAGTACTTC. The encoded protein is CASSQTVGQTYEQYF.

The J gene is TRBJ2-1, the V gene TRBV27, with a tentative D call TRBD1 (6 bases). CDR1 MNHEY and CDR2 SMNVEV come from the germline V gene (reference sequence). V gave up 4 bases and J gave up 7 bases, with 20 bases separating them. The CDR3 covers 16 residues. CDR3 residues: CASSSSFQGRRNEQFF. The CDR3 DNA reads as TGTGCCAGCAGTTCATCCTTCCAGGGGAGAAGGAATGAGCAGTTCTTC.

This chain links TRBV7-2 with TRBJ1-2; possibly TRBD1 for D (6 bases). The V gene's germline CDR1 is SGHTA and CDR2 FQGNSA. CDR3 length: 14 amino acids. The ends were cut back, 3 bases at V and 3 bases at J, with 11 bases in the middle. CDR3 amino acids: CASSLRGGYYGYTF. The CDR3 nucleotides are TGTGCCAGCAGCTTGCGAGGGGGTTACTATGGCTACACCTTC.

The chain employs TRBV2 and TRBJ1-6; 7 positions match TRBD1. The ends lost 1 base at V and 7 bases at J; junction bases unmatched: 4. Germline CDR1 reads SNHLY; CDR2 reads FYNNEI. The CDR3 contains 15 residues. CDR3 coding DNA: TGTGCCAGCAGTGAAGGGGACAGAAGGAATTCACCCCTCCACTTT. Translated, it gives CASSEGDRRNSPLHF.

The rearrangement links TRBV7-3 to TRBJ2-1; 7 nucleotides match TRBD1. V shed 5 bases and J 14 bases; nucleotides not matched to a gene: 15. Germline CDR1 and CDR2: SGHTA and FQGTGA. The CDR3 is 14 amino acids. The CDR3 here is CASSDLGRGGEKFF. The CDR3 coding sequence is TGTGCCAGCAGCGACCTGGGCAGAGGGGGCGAAAAGTTCTTC.

The rearrangement links TRBV7-2 to TRBJ2-3, with D hard to call. V was trimmed by 5 bases and J by 0 bases, leaving 15 bases between them. Germline V gives CDR1 SGHTA, CDR2 FQGNSA. This CDR3 comprises 16 residues. Here the CDR3 reads CASSESIRLSTDTQYF. The CDR3 DNA reads as TGTGCCAGCAGCGAGTCGATCCGGTTAAGCACAGATACGCAGTATTTT.

The V and J genes are TRBV5-4 and TRBJ2-3, with 8 nucleotides matching TRBD1. CDR1 is SGHNT, CDR2 YYREEE, per germline (reference sequence). The CDR3 runs 16 residues. The junction had 13 bases not matched to a gene; V was cut back by 8 bases and J by 2 bases. CDR3 nucleotides: TGTGCCAGTTCTGGGGTAGGCAGGGGGCCCACAGATACGCAGTATTTT. Translation: CASSGVGRGPTDTQYF.

This clone has a handful of counts. The DNA for the CDR3 is TGTGCCAGCAGTGAAGGGGGTACCGGGGCCAACGTCCTGACTTTC. This gives the protein CASSEGGTGANVLTF. V usage is TRBV6-4 and J usage is TRBJ2-6; tentatively, D is TRBD1 (6 bases). CDR1 MRHNA and CDR2 SNTAGT come from the germline V gene. V lost 3 bases, J lost 4 bases, and 10 bases lay in between. The CDR3 contains 15 residues.

V is TRBV4-1 and J is TRBJ2-7, with no clear D. This CDR3 has 14 amino acids. Trimming pared 1 base from V and 0 bases from J, leaving 7 bases between. In germline, CDR1 is MGHRA, CDR2 YSYEKL. This CDR3 reads CASSQGQRSYEQYF. Written as DNA, the CDR3 is TGCGCCAGCAGCCAAGGCCAGCGCTCCTACGAGCAGTACTTC.

This chain links TRBV14 with TRBJ1-1, with D perhaps matching TRBD1 (5 bases). V was pared by 1 base and J by 4 bases, with 13 bases between. CDR1 and CDR2 (germline): SGHDN, FVKESK. This CDR3 is 15 amino acids long. The DNA of the CDR3 is TGTGCCAGCAGCCAAGGGTGGCAGGGAATCACTGAAGCTTTCTTT. Protein: CASSQGWQGITEAFF.

This clone was found once. The gene calls are TRBV27 and TRBJ2-2; the match to TRBD2 covers 10 bases. J lost 13 bases, V lost 5 bases, and 4 bases had no gene match. The CDR3 is 12 residues long. Looked up from germline, CDR1 is MNHEY and CDR2 is SMNVEV (reference sequence). The CDR3: CASSQRGGLLFF. CDR3 nucleotides: TGTGCCAGCAGTCAGCGGGGGGGCCTGCTGTTTTTT.

J is TRBJ1-6 and V is TRBV6-6; 12 nucleotides match TRBD1. The CDR3 is 15 residues long. CDR1 and CDR2 from the germline V gene are MNHNY and SVGAGI (reference sequence). J lost 6 bases, V lost 7 bases, and 4 bases had no gene match. As DNA, the CDR3 is TGTGCCAGCAAACTGGGACAGGGGGCTAATTCACCCCTCCACTTT. Translating gives CASKLGQGANSPLHF.

The chain links TRBV9 to TRBJ1-6; D uncertain. The CDR3 is made up of 14 amino acids. Trimming removed 0 bases at V and 8 bases at J, with 9 bases between. Germline CDR1 SGDLS, CDR2 YYNGEE. Here the CDR3 reads CASSVDMADSPLHF. The CDR3 DNA follows: TGTGCCAGCAGCGTAGACATGGCGGATTCACCCCTCCACTTT.

The chain couples TRBV6-5 to TRBJ1-1; D call uncertain. The CDR3 contains 14 residues. Looked up from germline, CDR1 is MNHEY and CDR2 is SVGAGI. Trimming left V 1 base short and J 1 base short, with 7 bases between. CDR3 DNA sequence: TGTGCCAGCAGTTACTTTCCGGGGAACACTGAAGCTTTCTTT. Residues: CASSYFPGNTEAFF.